The rows below give T cell receptor beta chains drawn from one sample of a study of blood T cell repertoires in COVID-19. This table comes from immunoSEQ multiplex PCR, and its TCRdb copy is limited to in-frame clones, with some not included. The profile covers some 200,000 clones, with around 90% appearing a single time and approximately 0.5% taken by the ten largest. The sequenced sample consisted of peripheral blood. Every receptor here comes from a man aged 50-60 years with acute or convalescent COVID-19. The CDR3 runs from the conserved cysteine through the conserved F or W. Fields, in order: D gene, clone size, V gene, J gene, CDR3 DNA, CDR3 protein. The D gene is left open where the match is weak. Expanded clones get a size class; other rows say once, few or many, or leave the size out.

d_gene: NA; abundance: NA; v_gene: TRBV4-3; j_gene: TRBJ2-1; CDR3nt: TGCGCCAGCAGCCAAGTAGGTTTCGGAGACAGTTACAATGAGCAGTTCTTC; CDR3aa: CASSQVGFGDSYNEQFF
d_gene: TRBD2; abundance: NA; v_gene: TRBV5-1; j_gene: TRBJ2-1; CDR3nt: TGCGCCAGCTTAGGTAGCGGGAGCGGCTACTACAATGAGCAGTTCTTC; CDR3aa: CASLGSGSGYYNEQFF
d_gene: TRBD1; abundance: NA; v_gene: TRBV7-9; j_gene: TRBJ1-4; CDR3nt: TGTGCCAGCAGCTTAGGCCGGGCCGGGACAGGGGCAACTAATGAAAAACTGTTTTTT; CDR3aa: CASSLGRAGTGATNEKLFF
d_gene: NA; abundance: NA; v_gene: TRBV7-6; j_gene: TRBJ1-6; CDR3nt: TGTGCCAGCAGCTCGCGAGCGGGTCCCGCGAGTAATTCACCCCTCCACTTT; CDR3aa: CASSSRAGPASNSPLHF
d_gene: TRBD2; abundance: few; v_gene: TRBV6-2/TRBV6-3; j_gene: TRBJ2-5; CDR3nt: TGTGCCAGCAGTACCCGACTAGCGGGAGAGACCCAGTACTTC; CDR3aa: CASSTRLAGETQYF
d_gene: NA; abundance: NA; v_gene: TRBV27; j_gene: TRBJ1-4; CDR3nt: TGTGCCAGCAGTTTTTTGGGAGGACAAAAACTGTTTTTT; CDR3aa: CASSFLGGQKLFF
d_gene: TRBD1; abundance: NA; v_gene: TRBV19; j_gene: TRBJ1-2; CDR3nt: TGTGCCAGTAGTATCGCGGAACAGGGGGCGCGTGGCTACACCTTC; CDR3aa: CASSIAEQGARGYTF
d_gene: NA; abundance: NA; v_gene: TRBV28; j_gene: TRBJ1-2; CDR3nt: TGTGCCAGCAGGAAGAGGCGGTTTGGGACAAGGAATAACTATGGCTACACCTTC; CDR3aa: CASRKRRFGTRNNYGYTF
d_gene: NA; abundance: once; v_gene: TRBV21-1; j_gene: TRBJ2-2; CDR3nt: TGTGCCAGCAGCGTTCCCGGGACAGGGCATACTGGGGAGCTGTTTTTT; CDR3aa: CASSVPGTGHTGELFF
d_gene: NA; abundance: NA; v_gene: TRBV5-6; j_gene: TRBJ1-1; CDR3nt: TGTGCCAGCAGCTTGGATTTGCGGCGGACTGCTGAAGCTTTCTTT; CDR3aa: CASSLDLRRTAEAFF
d_gene: NA; abundance: NA; v_gene: TRBV5-6; j_gene: TRBJ1-4; CDR3nt: TGTGCCAGCAGCTTAGCGGGGTGGAGTGAAAAACTGTTTTTT; CDR3aa: CASSLAGWSEKLFF
d_gene: TRBD1; abundance: NA; v_gene: TRBV29-1; j_gene: TRBJ1-4; CDR3nt: TGCAGCTCACGACAGGGGGAGAAACTGTTTTTT; CDR3aa: CSSRQGEKLFF
d_gene: TRBD1; abundance: NA; v_gene: TRBV10-3; j_gene: TRBJ1-6; CDR3nt: TGTGCCATCAGCGGGACAGGGCGCAATTCACCCCTCCACTTT; CDR3aa: CAISGTGRNSPLHF
d_gene: NA; abundance: NA; v_gene: TRBV30; j_gene: TRBJ1-6; CDR3nt: TGTGCCTGGAGTCCCCAGGGGTATAATTCACCCCTCCACTTT; CDR3aa: CAWSPQGYNSPLHF
d_gene: NA; abundance: NA; v_gene: TRBV7-9; j_gene: TRBJ2-2; CDR3nt: TGTGCCAGCAGCGGTGGACTACTCGGGAAGAACACCGGGGAGCTGTTTTTT; CDR3aa: CASSGGLLGKNTGELFF
d_gene: TRBD1; abundance: NA; v_gene: TRBV6-6; j_gene: TRBJ2-7; CDR3nt: TGTGCCAGCAGATCCGGGACAGGGGCTTCCTACGAGCAGTACTTC; CDR3aa: CASRSGTGASYEQYF
d_gene: TRBD1; abundance: few; v_gene: TRBV5-1; j_gene: TRBJ1-4; CDR3nt: TGCGCCAGCAGCGTCGGACAGGGTGGTAATGAAAAACTGTTTTTT; CDR3aa: CASSVGQGGNEKLFF
d_gene: NA; abundance: NA; v_gene: TRBV7-2; j_gene: TRBJ1-1; CDR3nt: TGTGCCAGCAGCTTGGGAGTTGACACTGAAGCTTTCTTT; CDR3aa: CASSLGVDTEAFF
d_gene: NA; abundance: NA; v_gene: TRBV6-5; j_gene: TRBJ2-3; CDR3nt: TGTGCCAGCAGCTACCTCACAGATACGCAGTATTTT; CDR3aa: CASSYLTDTQYF
d_gene: NA; abundance: NA; v_gene: TRBV6-5; j_gene: TRBJ1-3; CDR3nt: TGTGCCAGCAGTTACTCGGGCGCCGGCTCTGGAAACACCATATATTTT; CDR3aa: CASSYSGAGSGNTIYF
d_gene: TRBD1; abundance: NA; v_gene: TRBV6-6; j_gene: TRBJ2-1; CDR3nt: TGTGCCAGCAGTTTCCAAACAGGGGGCATTGAGCAGTTCTTC; CDR3aa: CASSFQTGGIEQFF
d_gene: NA; abundance: NA; v_gene: TRBV28; j_gene: TRBJ1-5; CDR3nt: TGTGCCAGCAACCTCGTTGAGGGTAATCAGCCCCAGCATTTT; CDR3aa: CASNLVEGNQPQHF
d_gene: TRBD1; abundance: NA; v_gene: TRBV28; j_gene: TRBJ1-4; CDR3nt: TGTGCCAGCAGCGACAGGGGGCGTGAAAAACTGTTTTTT; CDR3aa: CASSDRGREKLFF
d_gene: TRBD2; abundance: NA; v_gene: TRBV28; j_gene: TRBJ2-3; CDR3nt: TGTGCCAGCAGTCCAAGTAGCGGGAGGGTAGCAGATACGCAGTATTTT; CDR3aa: CASSPSSGRVADTQYF
d_gene: TRBD1; abundance: NA; v_gene: TRBV9; j_gene: TRBJ1-1; CDR3nt: TGTGCCAGCAGCGGGCGAGGGACAGGGTTTGAAGCTTTCTTT; CDR3aa: CASSGRGTGFEAFF
d_gene: NA; abundance: NA; v_gene: TRBV5-8; j_gene: TRBJ1-5; CDR3nt: TGTGCCAGCAGCTTGTTTACCGGTAGCAATCAGCCCCAGCATTTT; CDR3aa: CASSLFTGSNQPQHF
d_gene: TRBD1; abundance: NA; v_gene: TRBV9; j_gene: TRBJ1-1; CDR3nt: TGTGCCAGCAGCGTGGAGGCACAGGGGGTGAACACTGAAGCTTTCTTT; CDR3aa: CASSVEAQGVNTEAFF
d_gene: TRBD1; abundance: NA; v_gene: TRBV10-3; j_gene: TRBJ1-5; CDR3nt: TGTGCCATCAGTTCAGGGGGCGGTCAGCCCCAGCATTTT; CDR3aa: CAISSGGGQPQHF
d_gene: NA; abundance: NA; v_gene: TRBV7-9; j_gene: TRBJ1-6; CDR3nt: TGTGCCAGCAGCTTAGGCCAGGTCAATTCACCCCTCCACTTT; CDR3aa: CASSLGQVNSPLHF
d_gene: NA; abundance: NA; v_gene: TRBV28; j_gene: TRBJ1-4; CDR3nt: TGTGCCAGCAGTCTATCACAGGCGGTGAATGAAAAACTGTTTTTT; CDR3aa: CASSLSQAVNEKLFF
d_gene: TRBD2; abundance: NA; v_gene: TRBV29-1; j_gene: TRBJ2-7; CDR3nt: TGCAGCGTCGGGGGACTAGCGGTTGGAAACTCCTACGAGCAGTACTTC; CDR3aa: CSVGGLAVGNSYEQYF
d_gene: NA; abundance: NA; v_gene: TRBV6-6; j_gene: TRBJ1-2; CDR3nt: TGTGCCAGCAGTTACTCGCAGACGACGGGGAACTATGGCTACACCTTC; CDR3aa: CASSYSQTTGNYGYTF
d_gene: NA; abundance: NA; v_gene: TRBV2; j_gene: TRBJ1-2; CDR3nt: TGTGCCAGCAGTTACAGTATCTACACCTTC; CDR3aa: CASSYSIYTF
d_gene: TRBD1; abundance: NA; v_gene: TRBV7-9; j_gene: TRBJ1-3; CDR3nt: TGTGCCAGCAGCTTAGAGCGGACAGGCTCTGGAAACACCATATATTTT; CDR3aa: CASSLERTGSGNTIYF